The rows below give T cell receptor beta chains drawn from one sample of a study of blood T cell repertoires in COVID-19. Libraries were prepared by immunoSEQ multiplex PCR; TCRdb keeps only in-frame clonotypes and omits some of them. The data hold 140,000 to 150,000 clones, with around nine tenths observed a single time. The specimen sequenced was PBMCs or T cells enriched from blood (not recorded which). Source of these receptors: a woman aged 25 to 39 with acute COVID-19. The CDR3 runs from the conserved cysteine through the conserved F or W. A D gene is named only where the DNA matches it firmly. Clone size is shown for a subset of rows, as once, few, many or a class of expanded clone.

abundance	v_gene	j_gene	d_gene	CDR3nt	CDR3aa
.	TRBV19	TRBJ2-1	.	TGTGCCAGTAGCACTGATGGGAGGTCTAGCTCCTACAATGAGCAGTTCTTC	CASSTDGRSSSYNEQFF
.	TRBV3-1/TRBV3-2	TRBJ1-5	TRBD1	TGTGCCAGCAGCCGGGACAGCGGGGGGGATCAGCCCCAGCATTTT	CASSRDSGGDQPQHF
.	TRBV4-1	TRBJ2-3	TRBD2	TGCGCCAGCAGCCCCATCGCGGTAGCGGGAGATAAGACAGATACGCAGTATTTT	CASSPIAVAGDKTDTQYF
.	TRBV28	TRBJ2-7	.	TGTGCCAGCAGGCCCGGACAACTCTACGAGCAGTACTTC	CASRPGQLYEQYF
.	TRBV7-2	TRBJ1-4	TRBD1	TGTGCCAGCAGCTTAATGGGACAGGGGGATGAAAAACTGTTTTTT	CASSLMGQGDEKLFF
.	TRBV28	TRBJ1-4	.	TGTGCCAGCAGTCCTCCCCGGTCTATTAGAGGGGAAAAACTGTTTTTT	CASSPPRSIRGEKLFF
.	TRBV7-9	TRBJ1-2	TRBD1	TGTGCCAGCAGCCCAGGGACAGGGGCTAATGGCTACACCTTC	CASSPGTGANGYTF
.	TRBV30	TRBJ2-5	.	TGTGCCTGGAGTCTAGGACATATCCAAGAGACCCAGTACTTC	CAWSLGHIQETQYF
.	TRBV11-2	TRBJ2-1	.	TGTGCCAGCAGCTTAGACGGCAGTCAGGCTGAGCAGTTCTTC	CASSLDGSQAEQFF
once	TRBV5-4	TRBJ2-6	TRBD2	TGTGCCAGCACTCTAGCGGGAGGGGAGGGGGCCAACGTCCTGACTTTC	CASTLAGGEGANVLTF
.	TRBV28	TRBJ1-4	TRBD1	TGTGCCAGCAGTTTACCCCCTGGGACAGGGGTCGTAAAACTGTTTTTT	CASSLPPGTGVVKLFF
.	TRBV25-1	TRBJ2-7	TRBD1	TGTGCCAGCAGTGACGTTGACAGGGGCTCCTACGAGCAGTACTTC	CASSDVDRGSYEQYF
.	TRBV3-1/TRBV3-2	TRBJ1-4	.	TGTGCCAGCAGCGACGGCAGCCCGGGGGTTGAAAAACTGTTTTTT	CASSDGSPGVEKLFF
.	TRBV4-3	TRBJ1-2	TRBD1	TGCGCCAGCAGCCAGGGACAGGGCTATGGCTACACCTTC	CASSQGQGYGYTF
.	TRBV7-8	TRBJ1-1	.	TGTGCCAGCAGCCCGGACACTGAAGCTTTCTTT	CASSPDTEAFF
.	TRBV21-1	TRBJ1-1	.	TGTGCCAGCAGCGAGTTACAGGCAGAACCGAACACTGAAGCTTTCTTT	CASSELQAEPNTEAFF
.	TRBV28	TRBJ1-5	TRBD1	TGTGCCAGCAGTTTATCCGGACAGGGTCAGCCCCAGCATTTT	CASSLSGQGQPQHF
.	TRBV6-5	TRBJ2-2	.	TGTGCCAGCAGTTACACCAGCCGGGGGAACACCGGGGAGCTGTTTTTT	CASSYTSRGNTGELFF
.	TRBV7-3	TRBJ1-2	.	TGTGCCAGCAGTTACGCCCCGGGAGGGGGCTATGGCTACACCTTC	CASSYAPGGGYGYTF
.	TRBV4-3	TRBJ1-4	TRBD1	TGCGCCAGCAGCCAGTGGACAGGGAGAATTAATGAAAAACTGTTTTTT	CASSQWTGRINEKLFF
few	TRBV5-8	TRBJ1-5	.	TGTGCCAGCAGCTTGTTAGAGTTTAATCAGCCCCAGCATTTT	CASSLLEFNQPQHF
.	TRBV19	TRBJ2-3	TRBD2	TGTGCCAGTAGTATAGGCCCGACTAGCGGGCACGCTACAGATACGCAGTATTTT	CASSIGPTSGHATDTQYF
.	TRBV9	TRBJ2-1	TRBD2	TGTGCCAGCAGCTTTAGGACTAGCGGGGGGACCCTCAATGAGCAGTTCTTC	CASSFRTSGGTLNEQFF
.	TRBV9	TRBJ2-1	TRBD2	TGTGCCAGCAGCCCAACTAGCGGACCACACAATGAGCAGTTCTTC	CASSPTSGPHNEQFF
.	TRBV10-3	TRBJ2-3	TRBD1	TGTGCCATCAGTGGGGGGACAGGGGCTGGCACAGATACGCAGTATTTT	CAISGGTGAGTDTQYF
.	TRBV24-1	TRBJ2-1	TRBD2	TGTGCCACCCTTGGGACTAGCGGGAGTAATGAGCAGTTCTTC	CATLGTSGSNEQFF
.	TRBV11-1	TRBJ1-5	.	TGTGCCAGCAGCTTAGGGCAGGTGCCCAATCAGCCCCAGCATTTT	CASSLGQVPNQPQHF
.	TRBV28	TRBJ1-6	TRBD1	TGTGCCAGCAGTTTGGGGGCGACAGGGAATTCACCCCTCCACTTT	CASSLGATGNSPLHF
.	TRBV29-1	TRBJ2-7	.	TGCAGCGTTGAAGAGGGAGGCTACGAGCAGTACTTC	CSVEEGGYEQYF
.	TRBV30	TRBJ1-4	.	TGTGCCTGGGGGAGGAATGAAAAACTGTTTTTT	CAWGRNEKLFF
.	TRBV19	TRBJ1-5	TRBD1	TGTGCCAGTAGTTGGACAGGGACACAGGGTCAGCCCCAGCATTTT	CASSWTGTQGQPQHF
few	TRBV28	TRBJ1-6	TRBD1	TGTGCCAGCAGTTCGGCTACAGGGGGTAATTCACCCCTCCACTTT	CASSSATGGNSPLHF
.	TRBV7-8	TRBJ1-1	.	TGTGCCAGCAGCTTATATCGGACAATGAACACTGAAGCTTTCTTT	CASSLYRTMNTEAFF
.	TRBV7-2	TRBJ2-5	.	TGTGCCAGCAGCTTAGTCAGGCTAGGAGGGACCCAGTACTTC	CASSLVRLGGTQYF
.	TRBV6-5	TRBJ2-1	TRBD2	TGTGCCAGCAGTTACACTAGCGGGTCCTACAATGAGCAGTTCTTC	CASSYTSGSYNEQFF
.	TRBV28	TRBJ1-6	TRBD1	TGTGCCAGCAGTTTACAGGGACAGGGGCATTCACCCCTCCACTTT	CASSLQGQGHSPLHF
once	TRBV30	TRBJ2-5	TRBD2	TGTGCCTGGAGTTCGGGGGGTGAGACCCAGTACTTC	CAWSSGGETQYF
.	TRBV19	TRBJ2-3	.	TGTGCCAGTAGTATGGTTAGAGATACGCAGTATTTT	CASSMVRDTQYF
.	TRBV28	TRBJ2-1	.	TGTGCCAACACGTCCGGAGTTGTTGGGAATGAGCAGTTCTTC	CANTSGVVGNEQFF
.	TRBV4-2	TRBJ1-3	.	TGTGCCAGCAGCCAAGAAGGCGGAAGCTCTGGAAACACCATATATTTT	CASSQEGGSSGNTIYF
once	TRBV7-9	TRBJ1-2	.	TGTGCCAGCAGCGAGGGGGAGGGCTACACCTTC	CASSEGEGYTF
.	TRBV6-5	TRBJ2-4	TRBD1	TGTGCCAGCGAGGACAGGGGTCGGGACATTCAGTACTTC	CASEDRGRDIQYF
many	TRBV7-7	TRBJ2-3	TRBD1	TGTGCTAGCAGCCACGGGACAGGGGGCCAAGATACGCAGTATTTT	CASSHGTGGQDTQYF
.	TRBV28	TRBJ2-7	.	TGTGCCATAACGACAGGCAGCTCCTACGAGCAGTACTTC	CAITTGSSYEQYF